The 8 T cell receptor beta chains below all came from one sample that was sequenced in a study of cytomegalovirus exposure and HLA in healthy donors. The PCR made use of 60 Vbeta and 13 Jbeta primers. The repertoire was sequenced with immunoSEQ multiplex PCR; TCRdb's copy has only in-frame clones and lacks some. Seen in this sample are more than 35,000 clones; the ten most common clones hold 1% to 1.5%. Sequencing was done on a sample of PBMCs. Receptor source: a man aged 25 to 45 in good health and CMV-seronegative.

The CDR3 here is CASSLPTGGSYEQYF. DNA of the CDR3: TGTGCCAGCAGCTTACCGACAGGGGGCTCCTACGAGCAGTACTTC. The chain recombines TRBV7-8 with TRBJ2-7, with 9 bases aligning to TRBD1. J gave up 0 bases and V 2 bases, and 2 bases lay outside the gene matches. CDR1 SGHVS and CDR2 FQNEAQ come from the germline V gene. There are 15 residues in the CDR3.

V and J are TRBV6-1 and TRBJ1-5, with D possibly TRBD1 on 6 matching bases. The CDR3 has 15 residues. Trimming cost V 9 bases and J 0 bases, with 15 bases left between them. Germline V gives CDR1 MNHNS, CDR2 SASEGT. The chain's CDR3 is CASIRGQLSNQPQHF. CDR3 in DNA: TGTGCCAGTATAAGAGGACAGCTTAGCAATCAGCCCCAGCATTTT.

The V call is TRBV6-5, the J call TRBJ1-6; D not certain. Trimming removed 2 bases at V and 2 bases at J, with 4 bases between. The CDR3 covers 14 residues. The V gene's germline CDR1 is MNHEY and CDR2 SVGAGI. The CDR3 here is CASSYQAYNSPLHF. CDR3 bases: TGTGCCAGCAGTTACCAGGCCTATAATTCACCCCTCCACTTT.

J is TRBJ1-1 and V is TRBV4-3; D unresolved. The V and J ends lost 0 bases and 1 base respectively, with 9 bases between them. The CDR3 runs 15 residues. The germline CDR1 and CDR2 sequences are LGHNA and YSLEER. CDR3 nucleotides: TGCGCCAGCAGCCAAGACCCTCGAGGGAACACTGAAGCTTTCTTT. Translating gives CASSQDPRGNTEAFF.

The rearrangement joins TRBV4-1 to TRBJ2-1; D perhaps matches TRBD2 (6 bases). Trimming cost V 0 bases and J 5 bases, with 11 bases left between them. Germline lookup yields CDR1 MGHRA and CDR2 YSYEKL. This CDR3 region has 15 residues. The CDR3 protein is CASSQDRGGDNEQFF. The CDR3 DNA reads TGCGCCAGCAGCCAAGATAGGGGCGGGGACAATGAGCAGTTCTTC.

This CDR3 is CASSLAVAEETQYF. The CDR3, as DNA: TGCGCCAGCAGCTTGGCCGTGGCCGAAGAGACCCAGTACTTC. The V and J genes are TRBV5-1 and TRBJ2-5, with D unresolved. V lost 0 bases to trimming and J lost 3 bases, with 9 bases between them. This CDR3 region has 14 residues. Germline-derived CDR1 and CDR2 are SGHRS and YFSETQ. The entire variable domain, with the rest obtained from reference TRBV5-1 and TRBJ2-5, is as follows: KAGVTQTPRYLIKTRGQQVTLSCSPISGHRSVSWYQQTPGQGLQFLFEYFSETQRNKGNFPGRFSGRQFSNSRSEMNVSTLELGDSALYLCASSLAVAEETQYFGPGTRLLVL.

The gene calls are TRBV7-2 and TRBJ1-2, with 11 bases fitting TRBD1. The V segment lost 5 bases and the J segment 0 bases; nucleotides outside the gene matches: 11. Per the germline V gene, CDR1 is SGHTA and CDR2 is FQGNSA. The length of the CDR3 is 18 residues. CDR3 region: CASSPGVWDRGSNYGYTF. In nucleotides, the CDR3 is TGTGCCAGCAGCCCCGGAGTGTGGGACAGGGGGTCTAACTATGGCTACACCTTC.

The V and J genes are TRBV5-1 and TRBJ2-7; 11 bases are shared with TRBD1. The germline V gene encodes CDR1 SGHRS and CDR2 YFSETQ. V trimming: 3 bases; J trimming: 3 bases; junction bases outside the gene matches: 2. CDR3 length: 14 amino acids. CDR3 nucleotides: TGCGCCAGCAGCTGGGGACAGGGGGGCTACGAGCAGTACTTC. Translated: CASSWGQGGYEQYF.